The rows below give T cell receptor beta chains drawn from one sample of a study of prognosis after radiotherapy for stage I lung cancer. MiXCR was run by TCRdb on the multiplex PCR reads, yielding one entry per CDR3 protein. In the table there are more than 30,000 distinct CDR3 sequences, around 43% of which are singletons. The material was PBMCs, obtained before or after stereotactic body radiation therapy (not recorded which). These receptor sequences come from a donor aged 50 or older with non-small cell lung cancer. Both conserved end residues are part of each CDR3. D genes are given only for firm matches. Not every row has a clone size; where given, it reads once, few, many or a size class.

D gene	V gene	clone size	J gene	CDR3 protein	CDR3 DNA
NA	TRBV6-1	NA	TRBJ1-6	CATPDFSYLPLHF	TGTGCCACTCCGGACTTTTCGTATTTACCCCTCCACTTT
TRBD1	TRBV18	NA	TRBJ2-2	CASSPGTGNRELFF	TGTGCCAGCTCACCAGGGACAGGGAACCGGGAGCTGTTTTTT
NA	TRBV25-1	NA	TRBJ1-2	CASSLGSYGYTF	TGTGCCAGCAGTTTGGGGTCCTATGGCTACACCTTC
NA	TRBV28	medium-sized	TRBJ1-5	CASIDPGNGQPQHF	TGTGCCAGCATCGACCCGGGTAACGGGCAGCCCCAGCATTTT
NA	TRBV20-1	NA	TRBJ2-1	CSALDWISYNEQFF	TGCAGTGCTCTGGACTGGATCTCCTACAATGAGCAGTTCTTC
TRBD1	TRBV18	many	TRBJ1-1	CASSTQTGDSEAFF	TGTGCCAGCTCAACCCAGACAGGGGACTCTGAAGCTTTCTTT
NA	TRBV5-1	NA	TRBJ2-7	CASSSDLTPGERYF	TGCGCCAGCAGCTCTGACCTGACACCGGGGGAGCGGTACTTC
TRBD2	TRBV5-4	few	TRBJ2-5	CASSLAGRGETQYF	TGTGCCAGCAGCTTGGCGGGGAGGGGTGAGACCCAGTACTTC
NA	TRBV28	medium-sized	TRBJ1-5	CASSLEPQHF	TGTGCCAGCAGTTTAGAGCCCCAGCATTTT
TRBD1	TRBV11-2	NA	TRBJ2-7	CASSSGWLTGDKLDEQYF	TGTGCCAGCAGCTCAGGCTGGTTGACAGGGGACAAGTTGGACGAGCAGTACTTC
NA	TRBV28	many	TRBJ2-5	CASSGAGGTQETQYF	TGTGCCAGCAGTGGCGCCGGGGGCACCCAAGAGACCCAGTACTTC
NA	TRBV30	many	TRBJ1-1	CAAENGGNTEAFF	TGTGCCGCCGAGAATGGGGGGAACACTGAAGCTTTCTTT
NA	TRBV12-3/TRBV12-4	many	TRBJ1-1	CASSFSTGSVTEAFF	TGTGCCAGCAGTTTTTCCACGGGGAGTGTCACTGAAGCTTTCTTT
TRBD2	TRBV4-1	many	TRBJ2-5	CASSQTSGEEETQYF	TGCGCCAGCAGCCAAACTAGCGGGGAAGAAGAGACCCAGTACTTC
NA	TRBV7-9	once	TRBJ1-1	CASSSAWGGTEAFF	TGTGCCAGCAGCTCGGCATGGGGAGGGACTGAAGCTTTCTTT
NA	TRBV5-4	many	TRBJ2-1	CASSLVTGYNNEQFF	TGTGCCAGCAGCTTGGTTACAGGGTATAACAATGAGCAGTTCTTC
NA	TRBV20-1	many	TRBJ2-3	CSASTPTGVGDTQYF	TGCAGTGCCTCAACCCCCACGGGGGTGGGAGATACGCAGTATTTT
NA	TRBV30	many	TRBJ2-6	CAWSKYATGGSGANVLTF	TGTGCCTGGAGTAAATACGCGACAGGTGGCTCTGGGGCCAACGTCCTGACTTTC
NA	TRBV28	NA	TRBJ1-6	CASTRTNSPLHF	TGTGCCAGCACCCGGACCAATTCACCCCTCCACTTT
NA	TRBV27	many	TRBJ1-1	CASSPLTVNTEAFF	TGTGCCAGCAGTCCCCTGACGGTGAACACTGAAGCTTTCTTT
NA	TRBV11-2	NA	TRBJ1-2	CASSLEVSGDAYGYTF	TGTGCCAGCAGCTTAGAGGTGTCCGGGGACGCCTATGGCTACACCTTC
TRBD1	TRBV7-9	few	TRBJ1-4	CASISTGTGGEKLFF	TGTGCCAGCATTTCAACCGGGACAGGGGGAGAAAAACTGTTTTTT
TRBD2	TRBV28	once	TRBJ2-1	CASRLAGAYNEQFF	TGTGCCAGCAGACTAGCGGGAGCTTACAATGAGCAGTTCTTC
NA	TRBV18	NA	TRBJ1-1	CASSQRNTEAFF	TGTGCCAGCTCACAGCGGAACACTGAAGCTTTCTTT
TRBD2	TRBV19	NA	TRBJ2-1	CASNRGTSGRAGYNEQFF	TGTGCCAGTAACAGAGGGACTAGCGGGAGGGCCGGGTACAATGAGCAGTTCTTC
NA	TRBV19	many	TRBJ2-5	CASRGQPYQETQYF	TGTGCCAGTAGAGGGCAGCCCTACCAAGAGACCCAGTACTTC
NA	TRBV20-1	medium-sized	TRBJ2-7	CSASPFGGSEQYF	TGCAGTGCTAGCCCTTTTGGGGGATCCGAGCAGTACTTC
NA	TRBV28	many	TRBJ2-7	CASSLDKYVSYEQYF	TGTGCCAGCAGTTTGGACAAATATGTTTCCTACGAGCAGTACTTC
NA	TRBV27	medium-sized	TRBJ2-7	CASRIRRDSYEQYF	TGTGCCAGCAGAATCCGCCGGGACTCCTACGAGCAGTACTTC
NA	TRBV6-5	medium-sized	TRBJ2-7	CASSYSIGRNEQYF	TGTGCCAGCAGTTACTCGATCGGGCGGAACGAGCAGTACTTC
TRBD1	TRBV10-3	many	TRBJ1-3	CAISEYGQGAIGSGNTIYF	TGTGCCATCAGTGAGTACGGACAGGGGGCGATCGGCTCTGGAAACACCATATATTTT
NA	TRBV19	many	TRBJ2-5	CASSSGLQETQYF	TGTGCCAGTAGCTCGGGGCTCCAAGAGACCCAGTACTTC
NA	TRBV7-9	many	TRBJ2-7	CASSPKGPNEQYF	TGTGCCAGCAGCCCTAAGGGTCCCAACGAGCAGTACTTC
NA	TRBV6-1	NA	TRBJ1-3	CTSSPYRASGNTIYF	TGTACCAGCAGTCCATACAGGGCCAGTGGAAACACCATATATTTT
NA	TRBV30	once	TRBJ1-5	CAWSKVKANQPKHF	TGTGCCTGGAGCAAGGTGAAAGCAAATCAGCCCAAGCATTTT
TRBD1	TRBV6-1	many	TRBJ1-5	CASSATGGGNQPQHF	TGTGCCAGCAGCGCGACAGGGGGTGGCAATCAGCCCCAGCATTTT
NA	TRBV30	NA	TRBJ1-1	CAWSVGAMNTESFF	TGTGCCTGGAGTGTCGGGGCAATGAACACTGAATCTTTCTTT
NA	TRBV5-1	NA	TRBJ1-3	CAGSLDRDKGNTIYF	TGCGCCGGCAGCTTGGACCGGGACAAAGGAAACACCATATATTTT
TRBD2	TRBV4-1	many	TRBJ2-1	CASSQRTSGSLNEQFF	TGCGCCAGCAGCCAGCGCACTAGCGGGAGTCTTAATGAGCAGTTCTTC
NA	TRBV20-1	many	TRBJ2-7	CSARDGDSSSYEQYF	TGCAGTGCTAGAGACGGGGACTCGAGTTCCTACGAGCAGTACTTC
TRBD1	TRBV30	NA	TRBJ2-7	CAWSAGTGSTYEQYF	TGTGCCTGGAGTGCCGGGACAGGGTCTACCTACGAGCAGTACTTC